One sample yielded the 13 T cell receptor beta chains listed below, sequenced in a study of shared clonotypes between healthy human individuals. Sequencing used immunoSEQ multiplex PCR; TCRdb keeps in-frame clones, though not all of them. The data contain some 1 million clones, approximately 68% of them singletons. Specimen: memory CD4+ T cells sorted from blood. Regarding subset: CD45RA-negative fraction. These receptors were taken from a man younger than 35 in good health.

This clone was seen a few times. This rearrangement joins TRBV18 to TRBJ2-7; D gene uncertain. CDR1 and CDR2 (germline): KGHSH, LQKENI. V was shortened by 0 bases and J by 4 bases, with 7 bases between the two germline ends. The CDR3 is made up of 13 amino acids. The CDR3 DNA reads TGTGCCAGCTCACCACCGATGGCTTACGAGCAGTACTTC. As protein: CASSPPMAYEQYF. Full variable domain (remainder filled in from reference TRBV18 and TRBJ2-7): NAGVMQNPRHLVRRRGQEARLRCSPMKGHSHVYWYRQLPEEGLKFMVYLQKENIIDESGMPKERFSAEFPKEGPSILRIQQVVRGDSAAYFCASSPPMAYEQYFGPGTRLTVT.

V usage is TRBV30 and J usage is TRBJ2-1, with 12 bases that match TRBD2. V was pared by 2 bases and J by 4 bases, with 9 bases of the junction left unmatched. CDR1 and CDR2 (germline): GTSNPN, SVGIG (reference sequence). This CDR3 is built from 17 residues. Here the CDR3 DNA reads TGTGCCTGGAGTCCTACTCGGACTAGCGGGGTATACAATGAGCAGTTCTTC. Its protein product is CAWSPTRTSGVYNEQFF.

The rearrangement uses TRBV5-8 and TRBJ1-4; TRBD1 aligns across 7 bases. The CDR3 contains 14 residues. The germline V gene has CDR1 SGHTS and CDR2 YDEGEE. V was pared by 6 bases and J by 7 bases, with 9 bases of the junction left unmatched. The CDR3 DNA is TGTGCCAGCATCCTGACAGGGCAGGGTGAAAAACTGTTTTTT. This gives the protein CASILTGQGEKLFF.

The V call is TRBV7-9, the J call TRBJ2-3; D is undetermined. In germline, CDR1 is SEHNR, CDR2 FQNEAQ (reference sequence). Between the trimmed V and J ends, which lost 5 bases and 3 bases, there was a span of 15 bases. This CDR3 contains 15 residues. CDR3 coding DNA: TGTGCCAGCAGCAATAATCTGAGAGTAACAGATACGCAGTATTTT. The encoded protein is CASSNNLRVTDTQYF. The complete variable domain, with remaining parts taken from reference TRBV7-9 and TRBJ2-3, reads DTGVSQNPRHKITKRGQNVTFRCDPISEHNRLYWYRQTLGQGPEFLTYFQNEAQLEKSRLLSDRFSAERPKGSFSTLEIQRTEQGDSAMYLCASSNNLRVTDTQYFGPGTRLTVL.

The chain joins TRBV7-9 to TRBJ2-1; D unclear. The CDR3 covers 16 residues. CDR1 is SEHNR, CDR2 FQNEAQ, per germline (reference sequence). Trimming cost V 4 bases and J 1 base, with 14 bases left between them. This CDR3 is CASSSPVGKSYNEQFF. The CDR3, as DNA: TGTGCCAGCAGCTCCCCGGTTGGGAAATCCTACAATGAGCAGTTCTTC.

This chain links TRBV6-1 with TRBJ1-2; possible D gene TRBD1, 6 bases. Germline CDR1 is MNHNS and CDR2 is SASEGT. The CDR3 totals 12 residues. V was clipped by 6 bases and J by 6 bases, with 11 bases between them. The CDR3 DNA reads as TGTGCCAGCAGCACAGGGTGGGATGGCTACACCTTC. It codes for CASSTGWDGYTF.

V gene TRBV10-3 combines with J gene TRBJ2-7, with TRBD2 matching 8 bases. V shed 11 bases, J shed 4 bases, and the junction held 13 bases outside the gene matches. This CDR3 has 14 amino acids. CDR1 is ENHRY and CDR2 is SYGVKD in the germline V gene. CDR3 sequence reads: CASRESGRGYEQYF. CDR3 bases: TGTGCCTCTCGTGAGAGCGGGAGAGGGTACGAGCAGTACTTC.

The chain uses TRBV11-2 and TRBJ2-5; 10 nucleotides agree with TRBD2. Germline V gene lookup returns CDR1 SGHAT and CDR2 FQNNGV. Losses at the gene ends were 5 bases for V and 4 bases for J; bases not matched to a gene: 10. CDR3 length: 16 amino acids. The DNA of the CDR3 is TGTGCCAGCAGCCCACCGGGACTAGCGTTCCCAGAGACCCAGTACTTC. Amino acid sequence: CASSPPGLAFPETQYF.

The CDR3: CASSAIDGPRGYTF. CDR3 coding DNA: TGTGCCAGTAGTGCAATCGACGGACCCCGAGGCTACACCTTC. The J gene is TRBJ1-2, the V gene TRBV19; D gene unclear. Trimming pared 5 bases from V and 8 bases from J, leaving 18 bases between. The germline gives CDR1 LNHDA, CDR2 SQIVND (reference sequence). The CDR3 is made up of 14 amino acids.

The rearrangement links TRBV28 to TRBJ2-1; 13 bases line up with TRBD2. The trim removed 7 bases at V and 10 bases at J, leaving 10 bases unmatched. The CDR3 has 15 amino acids. In germline, CDR1 is MDHEN, CDR2 SYDVKM. The CDR3 loop is CASKSRRLAGGEQFF. Written as DNA, the CDR3 is TGTGCCAGCAAATCAAGGAGACTAGCGGGGGGCGAGCAGTTCTTC. Complete variable domain (other parts from reference TRBV28 and TRBJ2-1): DVKVTQSSRYLVKRTGEKVFLECVQDMDHENMFWYRQDPGLGLRLIYFSYDVKMKEKGDIPEGYSVSREKKERFSLILESASTNQTSMYLCASKSRRLAGGEQFFGPGTRLTVL.

The CDR3 region is CASTLTGKLEAFF. The CDR3 DNA sequence: TGTGCCAGCACCTTAACAGGGAAGCTTGAAGCTTTCTTT. This chain uses TRBV6-6 with TRBJ1-1, with a weak D call TRBD1 (6 bases). The V gene's germline CDR1 is MNHNY and CDR2 SVGAGI (reference sequence). V was clipped by 7 bases and J by 7 bases, with 16 bases between them. This CDR3 has 13 amino acids.

V and J are TRBV2 and TRBJ2-5, with 12 bases that match TRBD2. The length of the CDR3 is 17 residues. Germline V gives CDR1 SNHLY, CDR2 FYNNEI. With V trimmed by 6 bases and J by 2 bases, 10 bases remained unmatched. CDR3 DNA: TGTGCCAGCAGCGACATTCACCTAGCGGGGGGGCAAGAGACCCAGTACTTC. Amino acid sequence: CASSDIHLAGGQETQYF.

This clone was observed a handful of times. The V and J genes are TRBV7-2 and TRBJ2-2; TRBD1 is a possible D gene (5 bases). Germline V lookup: CDR1 SGHTA, CDR2 FQGNSA. The CDR3 is 16 residues long. V was clipped by 5 bases and J by 3 bases, with 16 bases between them. CDR3 loop: CASSPRLVGDTGELFF. DNA for the CDR3: TGTGCCAGCAGCCCCAGACTGGTAGGGGACACCGGGGAGCTGTTTTTT.